This T cell receptor beta chain was retrieved from a study of CD8 T cells in ankylosing spondylitis (dated by TCRdb to the late 2010s). Background on the whole study: T cell receptor beta repertoires were profiled in healthy donors and ankylosing spondylitis patients so that disease-linked TCR variants could be found. The full study cohort was made up of 25 ankylosing spondylitis patients and fewer than 120 healthy donors. Peripheral blood was sampled, and synovial fluid was also collected from ankylosing spondylitis patients. Paper-wide results and their limitations: The disease-linked clones were reported as significantly enriched in matched synovial fluid samples from ankylosing spondylitis patients. The disease-linked clones showed a CD8+ phenotype and occurred at relatively low frequencies in peripheral blood. Blood from ankylosing spondylitis patients appeared to be characterized by a TCR beta motif made up of several highly homologous amino acid variants. Some motif variants had previously been reported in the synovial fluid and blood of reactive arthritis patients, which suggests shared mechanisms of disease initiation.

V lost 0 bases and J lost 6 bases; the stretch between them is 15 bases long. The CDR3 spans 15 residues, from the cysteine through the phenylalanine. The sequence is cut down to CDR3 DNA, 45 bases in frame from base 1. From a lookup of the germline V gene, CDR1 and CDR2 are SGHDN and FVKESK. TCRdb names Illumina HiSeq 2500 as the instrument used. Quantitative 5'-RACE with molecular barcodes was the method used to prepare the TCR beta libraries. The original pipeline was this. Disease-linked TCR variants were identified with a new computational method built on a probabilistic model of VDJ rearrangement. The raw public data were reprocessed by TCRdb itself: fastp quality trimming at Q25, MiXCR clonotype calling, in-frame beta chains only. Each record represents a unique CDR3 protein, reported with the most common genes and DNA among its rows. TCRdb, not the original authors, processed these V and J calls. The sample table holds a few hundred thousand distinct CDR3 sequences, of which 9.5% to 15% were seen once. The top ten clonotypes cover about 6.5% of the sample.

In its sample, this clonotype was seen a few times. The antigen this receptor binds is unknown. It has no much larger one-base neighbor in the sample; base qualities were not kept. The material sequenced was blood, either unsorted or a sorted T cell fraction (not recorded which). The chain uses TRBV14 and TRBJ2-7; the D segment cannot be called with confidence. The TCR was taken from a male donor with ankylosing spondylitis. The sequenced DNA: TGTGCCAGCAGCCAAGACGGAGTCCCGATACGCGAGCAGTACTTC. The translation is CASSQDGVPIREQYF.